What follows is one TCR beta chain and its context. Antigen specificity is unknown. The sample belongs to a study of beta chain features in type 1 diabetes. The study's findings and limits: There was a possibility that cDNA sequencing over-represented cells with high TCR expression. Shorter templates might be favored by PCR, equally in patients and controls. The study found that naive, central memory and Treg TCRB repertoires appeared more similar in patients than in healthy donors. Type 1 diabetes patients showed fewer insertions and more deletions at VDJ junctions.

Trimming cost V 2 bases and J 0 bases, with 2 bases left between them. The CDR3 is 13 amino acids. Germline V gene sequence: CDR1 MNHEY, CDR2 SVGAGI. Expressed TCRB transcripts were sequenced after all isolated RNA was converted to cDNA. Assay used: immunoSEQ multiplex PCR; TCRdb lists only in-frame clones, some missing. The sample has approximately 140,000 clones, 40% to 60% seen once. The chain joins TRBV6-5 to TRBJ2-4; D unclear. The source is a young man in good health. Input material: Tregs from blood. Written as DNA, the CDR3 is TGTGCCAGCAGTTACCGAGCCAAAAACATTCAGTACTTC. It translates to CASSYRAKNIQYF.